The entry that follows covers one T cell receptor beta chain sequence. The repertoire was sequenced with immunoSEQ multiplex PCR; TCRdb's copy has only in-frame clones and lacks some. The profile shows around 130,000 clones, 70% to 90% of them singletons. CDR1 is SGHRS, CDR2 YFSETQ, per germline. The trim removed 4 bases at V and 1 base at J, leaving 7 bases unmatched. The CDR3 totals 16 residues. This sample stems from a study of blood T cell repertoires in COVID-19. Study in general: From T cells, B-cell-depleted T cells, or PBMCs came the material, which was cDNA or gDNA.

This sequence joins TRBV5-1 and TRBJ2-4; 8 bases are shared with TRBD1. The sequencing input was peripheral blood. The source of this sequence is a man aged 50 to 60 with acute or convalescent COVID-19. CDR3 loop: CASSAGTGIAKNIQYF. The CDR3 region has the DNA TGCGCCAGCAGCGCCGGGACAGGAATCGCCAAAAACATTCAGTACTTC.